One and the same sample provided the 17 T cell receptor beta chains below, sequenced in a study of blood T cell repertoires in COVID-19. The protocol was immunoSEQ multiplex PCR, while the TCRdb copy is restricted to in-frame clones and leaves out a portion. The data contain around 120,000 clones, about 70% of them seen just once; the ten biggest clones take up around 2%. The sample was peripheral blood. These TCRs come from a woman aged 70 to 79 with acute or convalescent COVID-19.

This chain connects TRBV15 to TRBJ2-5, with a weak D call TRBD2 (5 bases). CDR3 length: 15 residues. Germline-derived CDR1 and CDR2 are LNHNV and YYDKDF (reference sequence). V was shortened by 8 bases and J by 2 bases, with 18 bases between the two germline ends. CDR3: CATLRDTGRQETQYF. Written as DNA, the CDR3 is TGTGCCACCTTACGTGATACGGGGAGACAAGAGACCCAGTACTTC.

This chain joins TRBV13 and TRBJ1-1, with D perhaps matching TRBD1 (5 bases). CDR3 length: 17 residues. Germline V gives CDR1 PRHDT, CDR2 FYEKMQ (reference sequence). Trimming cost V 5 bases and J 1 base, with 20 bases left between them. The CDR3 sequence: CASSPDGGGGRNTEAFF. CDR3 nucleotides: TGTGCCAGCAGCCCCGACGGTGGGGGAGGACGGAACACTGAAGCTTTCTTT.

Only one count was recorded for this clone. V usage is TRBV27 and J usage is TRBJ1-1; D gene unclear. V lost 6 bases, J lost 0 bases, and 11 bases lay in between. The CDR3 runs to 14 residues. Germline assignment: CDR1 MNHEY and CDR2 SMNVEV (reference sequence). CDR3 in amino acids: CASSSRLLNTEAFF. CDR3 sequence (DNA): TGTGCCAGCAGCTCGAGGCTGCTGAACACTGAAGCTTTCTTT.

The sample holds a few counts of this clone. This chain's CDR3 is CASSPGLALAGANVLTF. The CDR3 nucleotides read TGTGCCAGCAGCCCGGGACTAGCCTTGGCTGGGGCCAACGTCCTGACTTTC. V and J are TRBV6-2 or TRBV6-3 and TRBJ2-6, with 9 bases that match TRBD2. Trimming took 6 bases from V and 2 from J; bases not matched to a gene: 8. The CDR3 length is 17 residues. Per the germline V gene, CDR1 is MNHEY and CDR2 is SVGEGT.

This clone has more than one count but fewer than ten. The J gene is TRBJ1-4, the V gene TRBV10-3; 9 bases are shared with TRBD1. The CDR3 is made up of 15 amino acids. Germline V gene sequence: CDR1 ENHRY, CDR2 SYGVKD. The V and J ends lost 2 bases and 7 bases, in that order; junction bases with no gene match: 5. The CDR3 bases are TGTGCCATCAGTGAGACCGGGACAGGGCCTGAAAAACTGTTTTTT. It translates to CAISETGTGPEKLFF.

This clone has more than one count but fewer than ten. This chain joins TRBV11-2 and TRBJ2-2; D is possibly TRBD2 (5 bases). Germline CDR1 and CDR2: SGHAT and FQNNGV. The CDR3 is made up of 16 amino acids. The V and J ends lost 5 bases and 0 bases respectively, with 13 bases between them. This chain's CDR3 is CASSVWTGPNTGELFF. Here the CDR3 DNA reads TGTGCCAGCAGCGTCTGGACTGGACCGAACACCGGGGAGCTGTTTTTT. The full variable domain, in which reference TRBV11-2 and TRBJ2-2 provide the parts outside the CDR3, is EAGVAQSPRYKIIEKRQSVAFWCNPISGHATLYWYQQILGQGPKLLIQFQNNGVVDDSQLPKDRFSAERLKGVDSTLKIQPAKLEDSAVYLCASSVWTGPNTGELFFGEGSRLTVL.

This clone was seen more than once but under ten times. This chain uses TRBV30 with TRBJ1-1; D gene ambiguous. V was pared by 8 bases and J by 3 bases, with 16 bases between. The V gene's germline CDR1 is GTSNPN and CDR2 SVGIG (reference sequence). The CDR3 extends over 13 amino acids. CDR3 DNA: TGTGCCCGAAAACCCGACACCGACACTGAAGCTTTCTTT. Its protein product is CARKPDTDTEAFF.

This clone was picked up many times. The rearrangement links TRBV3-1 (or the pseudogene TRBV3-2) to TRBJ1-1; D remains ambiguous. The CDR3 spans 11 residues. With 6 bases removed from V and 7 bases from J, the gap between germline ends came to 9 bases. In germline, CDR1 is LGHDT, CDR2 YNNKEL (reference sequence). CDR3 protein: CASRQSGEAFF. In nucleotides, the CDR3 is TGTGCCAGCAGACAGAGTGGTGAAGCTTTCTTT.

CDR3 loop: CASTNLGEVYGYTF. In nucleotides, the CDR3 is TGTGCCAGCACAAACTTGGGAGAGGTCTATGGCTACACCTTC. This chain joins TRBV5-6 and TRBJ1-2, with D unresolved. The CDR3 has 14 amino acids. The germline gives CDR1 SGHDT, CDR2 YYEEEE. The V end was cut by 6 bases, the J end by 4 bases, with 16 bases between.

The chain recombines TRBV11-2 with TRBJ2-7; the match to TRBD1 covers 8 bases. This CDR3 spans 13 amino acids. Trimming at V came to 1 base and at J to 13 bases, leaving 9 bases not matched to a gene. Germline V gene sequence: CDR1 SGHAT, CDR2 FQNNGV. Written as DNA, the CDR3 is TGTGCCAGCAGCTTAGTCCCGGCGGGGACAGGCTACTTC. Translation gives CASSLVPAGTGYF.

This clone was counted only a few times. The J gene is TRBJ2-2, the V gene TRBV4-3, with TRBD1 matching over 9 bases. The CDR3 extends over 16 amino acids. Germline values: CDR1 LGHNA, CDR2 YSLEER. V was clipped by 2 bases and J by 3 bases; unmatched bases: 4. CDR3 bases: TGCGCCAGCAGCCAAACAGGGGGCGCCTACACCGGGGAGCTGTTTTTT. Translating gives CASSQTGGAYTGELFF.

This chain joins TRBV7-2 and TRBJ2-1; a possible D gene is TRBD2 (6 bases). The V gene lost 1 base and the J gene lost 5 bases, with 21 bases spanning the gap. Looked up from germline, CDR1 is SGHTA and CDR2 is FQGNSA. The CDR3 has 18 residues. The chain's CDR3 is CASSLVEVAVAIDNEQFF. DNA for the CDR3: TGTGCCAGCAGCTTAGTCGAGGTAGCGGTCGCAATCGACAATGAGCAGTTCTTC.

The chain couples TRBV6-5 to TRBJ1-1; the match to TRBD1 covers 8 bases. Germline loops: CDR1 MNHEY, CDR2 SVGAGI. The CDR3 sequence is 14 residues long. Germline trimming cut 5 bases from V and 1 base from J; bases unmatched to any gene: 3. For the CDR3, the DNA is TGTGCCAGCAGTAGGACAGGGTGGAACACTGAAGCTTTCTTT. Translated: CASSRTGWNTEAFF.

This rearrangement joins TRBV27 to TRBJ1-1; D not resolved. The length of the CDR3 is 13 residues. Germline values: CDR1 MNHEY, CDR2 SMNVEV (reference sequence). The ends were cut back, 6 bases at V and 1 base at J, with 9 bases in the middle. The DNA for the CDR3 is TGTGCCAGCAGCCTTAGAAGGAACACTGAAGCTTTCTTT. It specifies CASSLRRNTEAFF.

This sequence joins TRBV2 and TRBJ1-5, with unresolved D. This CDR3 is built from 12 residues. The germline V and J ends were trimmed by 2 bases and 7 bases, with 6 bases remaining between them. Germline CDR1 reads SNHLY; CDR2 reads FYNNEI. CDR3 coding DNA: TGTGCCAGCAGTGAACAAAGCCAGCCCCAGCATTTT. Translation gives CASSEQSQPQHF.

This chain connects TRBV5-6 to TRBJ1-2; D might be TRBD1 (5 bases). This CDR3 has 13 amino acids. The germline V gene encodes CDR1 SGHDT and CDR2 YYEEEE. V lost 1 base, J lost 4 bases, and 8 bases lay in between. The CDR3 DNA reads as TGTGCCAGCAGCTTGAACAGGCTCTATGGCTACACCTTC. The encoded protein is CASSLNRLYGYTF.

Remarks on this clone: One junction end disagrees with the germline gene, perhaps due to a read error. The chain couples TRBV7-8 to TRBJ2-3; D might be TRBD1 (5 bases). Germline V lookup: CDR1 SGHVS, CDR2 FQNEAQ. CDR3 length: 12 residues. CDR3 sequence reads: CASSPFGALLEF. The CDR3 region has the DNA TGTGCCAGCAGCCCCTTTGGGGCCTTGCTAGAGTTT.